Shown below are 26 T cell receptor beta chains from a single sample sequenced in a study of CD8+ T cells in alopecia areata. Noted treatment: oral pan-JAK inhibitor, 5-10 mg twice daily. RNA was extracted and reverse transcribed into cDNA as the sequencing template. Only in-frame clones appear in the TCRdb table, and some are missing; sequencing was by immunoSEQ multiplex PCR. This table has approximately 180,000 clones, around half appearing once. The source was CD8+ T cells sorted from blood, collected at week 24, from a patient treated with tofacitinib. Receptors were obtained from a human donor with alopecia areata.

V gene TRBV29-1 combines with J gene TRBJ2-7, with TRBD1 as a possible D gene (6 bases). Germline V gene sequence: CDR1 SQVTM, CDR2 ANQGSEA. The CDR3 consists of 14 residues. Trimming left V 0 bases short and J 3 bases short, with 12 bases between. The DNA of the CDR3 is TGCAGCGTTGAAGATCAGGCCAGGGGCTACGAGCAGTACTTC. Its translation is CSVEDQARGYEQYF.

The rearrangement joins TRBV7-9 to TRBJ1-1; 8 bases align to TRBD1. CDR1 SEHNR and CDR2 FQNEAQ come from the germline V gene (reference sequence). V lost 5 bases to trimming and J lost 1 base; unmatched junction nucleotides: 6. This CDR3 contains 15 residues. CDR3 sequence reads: CASSGQGHGNTEAFF. The DNA for the CDR3 is TGTGCCAGCAGCGGACAGGGTCACGGGAACACTGAAGCTTTCTTT.

The table lists this clone with a few counts. The chain recombines TRBV6-5 with TRBJ2-5, with D perhaps matching TRBD1 or TRBD2 (6 bases each). CDR3 size: 15 residues. Germline CDR1 MNHEY, CDR2 SVGAGI. V was clipped by 6 bases and J by 2 bases, with 16 bases between them. DNA of the CDR3: TGTGCCAGCAGCACCTCGGGGGCGCGTCAAGAGACCCAGTACTTC. This gives the protein CASSTSGARQETQYF.

V gene TRBV7-8 combines with J gene TRBJ2-3; TRBD1 matches at 10 bases. Unmatched junction bases numbered 3, after V lost 3 bases and J lost 3 bases. The CDR3 spans 15 residues. CDR1 is SGHVS and CDR2 is FQNEAQ in the germline V gene. For the CDR3, the DNA is TGTGCCAGCAGCTTGAGGGGACAGGGGACAGATACGCAGTATTTT. Residues: CASSLRGQGTDTQYF. The whole variable domain, remainder taken from reference TRBV7-8 and TRBJ2-3, is GAGVSQSPRYKVAKRGQDVALRCDPISGHVSLFWYQQALGQGPEFLTYFQNEAQLDKSGLPSDRFFAERPEGSVSTLKIQRTQQEDSAVYLCASSLRGQGTDTQYFGPGTRLTVL.

This clone has just a few counts. The rearrangement joins TRBV7-9 to TRBJ2-3; TRBD1 is a possible D gene (5 bases). Trimming shortened V by 8 bases and J by 0 bases, and 12 bases separated the two germline ends. This CDR3 has 14 amino acids. Germline V gives CDR1 SEHNR, CDR2 FQNEAQ (reference sequence). In nucleotides, the CDR3 is TGTGCCAGCCTAGGGGTCCCAAGCACAGATACGCAGTATTTT. It codes for CASLGVPSTDTQYF.

V usage is TRBV27 and J usage is TRBJ1-1, with D possibly being TRBD1 (5 bases). Germline V CDR1 and CDR2: MNHEY, SMNVEV (reference sequence). The CDR3 has 13 amino acids. V lost 6 bases and J 5 bases, leaving 13 bases between the germline ends. The CDR3 sequence: CASSLGVRTEAFF. CDR3 in DNA: TGTGCCAGCAGCCTAGGGGTACGGACTGAAGCTTTCTTT.

This clone has only a few counts. CDR3 DNA: TGTGCCAGCAGTGAAGGTCAGGGGATGGACGGCTACACCTTC. Translating it yields CASSEGQGMDGYTF. J is TRBJ1-2 and V is TRBV2; tentative D call: TRBD1 (6 bases). V lost 1 base and J 8 bases, leaving 14 bases between the germline ends. The germline gives CDR1 SNHLY, CDR2 FYNNEI. CDR3 length: 14 residues.

The J gene is TRBJ1-2, the V gene TRBV6-6; D not resolved. CDR1 and CDR2 from the germline V gene are MNHNY and SVGAGI (reference sequence). This CDR3 comprises 14 residues. V gave up 0 bases and J gave up 8 bases, with 13 bases separating them. The CDR3 DNA reads TGTGCCAGCAGTTACTCTGAAGGACGTCCAGGCTACACCTTC. Protein product: CASSYSEGRPGYTF.

Points on this clone: Mismatch with germline at one junction end may stem from a read error. V usage is TRBV19 and J usage is TRBJ1-1; TRBD1 matches 7 bases. The CDR3 sequence is 15 residues long. The germline V gene has CDR1 LNHDA and CDR2 SQIVND (reference sequence). For the CDR3, the DNA is TGTGCCAGTAATATACAGGGGCGGAGGGGCACTGAAGCTTTCTTT. This encodes CASNIQGRRGTEAFF.

This clone was found a few times. The chain recombines TRBV27 with TRBJ2-5, with D possibly being TRBD1 (6 bases). Germline V gene lookup returns CDR1 MNHEY and CDR2 SMNVEV (reference sequence). Between the trimmed V and J ends, which lost 1 base and 5 bases, there was a span of 8 bases. The CDR3 sequence is 13 residues long. CDR3 nucleotides: TGTGCCAGCAGTTTATACAGGGCCGAGACCCAGTACTTC. Translating it yields CASSLYRAETQYF.

V and J are TRBV7-2 and TRBJ2-7, with D uncertain. V was trimmed by 4 bases and J by 6 bases, leaving 10 bases between them. The germline V gene has CDR1 SGHTA and CDR2 FQGNSA. The CDR3 has 12 residues. The CDR3 reads CASSSTSAEQYF. In DNA, the CDR3 is TGTGCCAGCAGCTCTACTTCGGCCGAGCAGTACTTC.

This clone was observed a single time. This chain links TRBV11-2 with TRBJ2-1, with D perhaps matching TRBD2 (7 bases). This CDR3 has 15 amino acids. The germline V gene encodes CDR1 SGHAT and CDR2 FQNNGV. V gave up 5 bases and J gave up 8 bases, with 19 bases separating them. CDR3 DNA: TGTGCCAGCAGCAGGGGGGGCGATCCGCGGGATGAGCAGTTCTTC. Amino acids: CASSRGGDPRDEQFF.

CDR3 nucleotides: TGTGCCAGCAGCTTCGGGACAGCTAATGAAGCTTTCTTT. As protein: CASSFGTANEAFF. The chain carries TRBV7-8 and TRBJ1-1; 7 bases fit TRBD1. CDR1 is SGHVS, CDR2 FQNEAQ, per germline. This CDR3 has 13 residues. The V gene end was trimmed by 3 bases and the J gene end by 7 bases; junction bases not matched to a gene: 5.

This clone turned up a few times. V gene TRBV10-3 combines with J gene TRBJ2-2; D uncertain. The CDR3 runs 14 residues. CDR1 is ENHRY, CDR2 SYGVKD, per germline. V dropped 4 bases and J dropped 0 bases, with 6 bases sitting between them. Here the CDR3 reads CAISVESNTGELFF. Here the CDR3 DNA reads TGTGCCATCAGTGTGGAGTCGAACACCGGGGAGCTGTTTTTT.

The chain recombines TRBV5-6 with TRBJ1-1, with unresolved D. The CDR3 is made up of 13 amino acids. CDR1 and CDR2 (germline): SGHDT, YYEEEE. The V and J ends lost 0 bases and 1 base respectively, with 4 bases between them. CDR3 sequence: CASSLEGNTEAFF. In DNA form, the CDR3 reads TGTGCCAGCAGCTTGGAGGGGAACACTGAAGCTTTCTTT.

In its sample, this clone was seen a few times. The V and J genes are TRBV30 and TRBJ1-1; perhaps TRBD1 as D (6 bases). Germline assignment: CDR1 GTSNPN and CDR2 SVGIG (reference sequence). The CDR3 sequence is 14 residues long. V lost 2 bases and J 1 base, leaving 11 bases between the germline ends. The CDR3 region is CAWSMGHKNTEAFF. The DNA of the CDR3 is TGTGCCTGGAGTATGGGACATAAGAACACTGAAGCTTTCTTT.

The gene calls are TRBV15 and TRBJ2-7, with D maybe TRBD2 (6 bases). Germline CDR1 and CDR2: LNHNV and YYDKDF (reference sequence). The CDR3 has 15 amino acids. V lost 0 bases, J lost 0 bases, and 9 bases lay in between. The CDR3 region has the DNA TGTGCCACCAGCAGAGACAGCGGGCCCTCCTACGAGCAGTACTTC. The encoded protein is CATSRDSGPSYEQYF. Looking up the rest from reference TRBV15 and TRBJ2-7 gives the full variable domain: DAMVIQNPRYQVTQFGKPVTLSCSQTLNHNVMYWYQQKSSQAPKLLFHYYDKDFNNEADTPDNFQSRRPNTSFCFLDIRSPGLGDTAMYLCATSRDSGPSYEQYFGPGTRLTVT.

This chain links TRBV11-1 with TRBJ2-1; 12 nucleotides line up with TRBD2. The V gene's germline CDR1 is SGHAT and CDR2 FQDESV (reference sequence). Losses at the gene ends were 5 bases for V and 4 bases for J; bases not matched to a gene: 6. The CDR3 is 16 amino acids. The DNA for the CDR3 is TGTGCCAGCAGCCGCACTAGCGGGGGGCTTTACAATGAGCAGTTCTTC. It translates to CASSRTSGGLYNEQFF.

This rearrangement joins TRBV6-5 to TRBJ2-5; D is uncertain. The J call is in doubt because the DNA end fits TRBJ2-7 better. Germline V gene lookup returns CDR1 MNHEY and CDR2 SVGAGI. The CDR3 spans 13 residues. CDR3 sequence reads: CASSYGGTYEQYF. In nucleotides, the CDR3 is TGTGCCAGCAGTTACGGCGGCACCTACGAGCAGTACTTC.

This chain connects TRBV6-1 to TRBJ1-1, with unresolved D. The CDR3 runs 15 residues. Germline V CDR1 and CDR2: MNHNS, SASEGT. The ends were cut back, 7 bases at V and 11 bases at J, with 26 bases in the middle. The CDR3: CASNNEIDRRPVAFF. In DNA form, the CDR3 reads TGTGCCAGCAATAACGAAATCGATAGGAGGCCAGTGGCTTTCTTT.

This clone was seen more than once but under ten times. The CDR3 reads CASSLDPNYGYTF. The CDR3 nucleotides read TGTGCCAGCAGCTTAGACCCAAACTATGGCTACACCTTC. The chain couples TRBV7-2 to TRBJ1-2; D gene ambiguous. Trimming shortened V by 1 base and J by 2 bases, and 5 bases separated the two germline ends. The CDR3 has 13 residues. The germline V gene has CDR1 SGHTA and CDR2 FQGNSA.

The genes are TRBV7-3 and TRBJ2-3, with D hard to call. Per the germline V gene, CDR1 is SGHTA and CDR2 is FQGTGA. Trimming removed 5 bases from V and 1 base from J, with 19 bases in between. CDR3 size: 17 residues. The DNA for the CDR3 is TGTGCCAGCAGCCAGATGGTCGTTGAGTCGGGCACAGATACGCAGTATTTT. This encodes CASSQMVVESGTDTQYF.

This clone was picked up one time. The chain couples TRBV27 to TRBJ1-6; no clear D. The CDR3 is 14 residues long. Germline V gene lookup returns CDR1 MNHEY and CDR2 SMNVEV (reference sequence). Trimming took off 4 bases at V and 0 bases at J, with 4 bases between the two ends. CDR3 DNA: TGTGCCAGCAGTTCGAGCTCCTATAATTCACCCCTCCACTTT. It encodes CASSSSSYNSPLHF.

CDR3 protein: CAWSRNSNQPQHF. CDR3 sequence (DNA): TGTGCCTGGAGTCGAAATAGCAATCAGCCCCAGCATTTT. The chain couples TRBV30 to TRBJ1-5; D is undetermined. CDR3 size: 13 residues. The ends were cut back, 2 bases at V and 0 bases at J, with 5 bases in the middle. Per germline, CDR1 GTSNPN and CDR2 SVGIG (reference sequence). Full variable domain (remainder filled in from reference TRBV30 and TRBJ1-5): SQTIHQWPATLVQPVGSPLSLECTVEGTSNPNLYWYRQAAGRGLQLLFYSVGIGQISSEVPQNLSASRPQDRQFILSSKKLLLSDSGFYLCAWSRNSNQPQHFGDGTRLSIL.

The chain combines TRBV6-5 with TRBJ2-1; TRBD2 matches 7 bases. Per the germline V gene, CDR1 is MNHEY and CDR2 is SVGAGI. This CDR3 is built from 14 residues. The V segment lost 8 bases and the J segment 8 bases; nucleotides outside the gene matches: 12. The CDR3 region is CASGEGTYSDEQFF. The CDR3 nucleotides are TGTGCCAGCGGGGAGGGGACCTATAGCGATGAGCAGTTCTTC.

DNA for the CDR3: TGTGCCAGCAGTGAAGAGGGCAGGAGCACTGAAGCTTTCTTT. Translation gives CASSEEGRSTEAFF. V is TRBV2 and J is TRBJ1-1; D call uncertain. Germline V lookup: CDR1 SNHLY, CDR2 FYNNEI. V dropped 1 base and J dropped 4 bases, with 10 bases sitting between them. This CDR3 has 14 amino acids.